A single sample gave rise to the 7 T cell receptor beta chains below, sequenced in a study of blood T cell repertoires in COVID-19. The data were produced by immunoSEQ multiplex PCR, yet TCRdb's version contains in-frame clones alone and is incomplete. The sample consists of around 88,000 clones, 80% of them appearing once. Specimen: peripheral blood. These receptors all come from a man aged 45-65 years who had recovered from COVID-19.

This chain uses TRBV25-1 with TRBJ2-3; TRBD1 matches at 9 bases. The CDR3 runs 13 residues. V trimming: 3 bases; J trimming: 15 bases; junction bases outside the gene matches: 10. The V gene's germline CDR1 is MGHDK and CDR2 SYGVNS. CDR3 nucleotide sequence: TGTGCCAGCAGTGACTACCGGGACAGGGTTCTCTATTTT. Translated, it gives CASSDYRDRVLYF.

The rearrangement joins TRBV6-5 to TRBJ1-3, with D possibly matching TRBD1 (6 bases). Trimming shortened V by 11 bases and J by 0 bases, and 14 bases separated the two germline ends. CDR1 MNHEY and CDR2 SVGAGI come from the germline V gene. This CDR3 is 14 amino acids long. The CDR3 sequence is CASPGVNSGNTIYF. In DNA form, the CDR3 reads TGTGCCTCGCCAGGGGTAAACTCTGGAAACACCATATATTTT.

The chain combines TRBV6-5 with TRBJ1-2; 8 bases align to TRBD1. The CDR3 is 14 residues long. With 5 bases clipped from V and 8 bases from J, the junction kept 10 bases outside the gene matches. Germline V gives CDR1 MNHEY, CDR2 SVGAGI. This CDR3 is CASSPDRDGRGYTF. The CDR3 bases are TGTGCCAGCAGTCCGGACAGGGACGGAAGGGGCTACACCTTC.

The chain couples TRBV5-1 to TRBJ2-3; D not resolved. The germline gives CDR1 SGHRS, CDR2 YFSETQ. The CDR3 is 12 amino acids. The V end was cut by 4 bases, the J end by 2 bases, with 5 bases between. The CDR3 protein is CASSPYTDTQYF. DNA of the CDR3: TGCGCCAGCAGCCCCTACACAGATACGCAGTATTTT. Complete variable domain (other parts from reference TRBV5-1 and TRBJ2-3): KAGVTQTPRYLIKTRGQQVTLSCSPISGHRSVSWYQQTPGQGLQFLFEYFSETQRNKGNFPGRFSGRQFSNSRSEMNVSTLELGDSALYLCASSPYTDTQYFGPGTRLTVL.

J is TRBJ1-2 and V is TRBV19; D is ambiguous. There are 13 residues in the CDR3. The V end lost 5 bases, the J end lost 2 bases, and 9 bases lay between the germline ends. Germline values: CDR1 LNHDA, CDR2 SQIVND (reference sequence). CDR3 in amino acids: CASSLPVNYGYTF. Written as DNA, the CDR3 is TGTGCCAGTAGTCTCCCGGTGAACTATGGCTACACCTTC.

J is TRBJ2-5 and V is TRBV9, with TRBD2 matching 8 bases. Germline V gives CDR1 SGDLS, CDR2 YYNGEE. J gave up 1 base and V 0 bases, and 5 bases lay outside the gene matches. CDR3 length: 16 amino acids. CDR3 nucleotides: TGTGCCAGCAGCGTAGGGAGCGGGGGTCTCCAAGAGACCCAGTACTTC. Its translation is CASSVGSGGLQETQYF.

The chain uses TRBV7-8 and TRBJ2-2; D unresolved. Germline CDR1 and CDR2: SGHVS and FQNEAQ. The CDR3 covers 13 residues. V was pared by 1 base and J by 7 bases, with 7 bases between. Here the CDR3 reads CASSLVHSGELFF. For the CDR3, the DNA is TGTGCCAGCAGCTTAGTGCACAGCGGGGAGCTGTTTTTT.